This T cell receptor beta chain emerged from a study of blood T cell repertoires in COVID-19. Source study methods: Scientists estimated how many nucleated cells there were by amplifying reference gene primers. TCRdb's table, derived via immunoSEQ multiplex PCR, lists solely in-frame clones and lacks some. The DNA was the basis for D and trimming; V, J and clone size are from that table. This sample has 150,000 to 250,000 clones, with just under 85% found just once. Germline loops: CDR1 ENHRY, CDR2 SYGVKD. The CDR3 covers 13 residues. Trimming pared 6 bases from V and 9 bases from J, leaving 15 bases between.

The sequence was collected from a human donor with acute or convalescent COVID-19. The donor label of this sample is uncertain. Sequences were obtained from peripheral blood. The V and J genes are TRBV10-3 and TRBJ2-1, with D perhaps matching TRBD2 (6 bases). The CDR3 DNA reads TGTGCCATCAGACCGGGACTTTTCGGTGAGCAGTTCTTC. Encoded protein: CAIRPGLFGEQFF.